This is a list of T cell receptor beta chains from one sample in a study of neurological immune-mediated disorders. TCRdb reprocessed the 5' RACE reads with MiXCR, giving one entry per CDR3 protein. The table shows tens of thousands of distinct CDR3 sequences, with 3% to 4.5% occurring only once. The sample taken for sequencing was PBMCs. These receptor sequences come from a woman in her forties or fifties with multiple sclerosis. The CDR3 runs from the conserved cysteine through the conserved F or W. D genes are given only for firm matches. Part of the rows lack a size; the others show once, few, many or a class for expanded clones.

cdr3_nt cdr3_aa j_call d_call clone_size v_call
TGTGCCAGCGGATACAGGGTCGGTCCTACCTACGAGCAGTACTTC CASGYRVGPTYEQYF TRBJ2-7 NA medium-sized TRBV7-9
TGCAGTGCTAGAACTATCAGGGACAGGGTACAAGAGACCCAGTACTTC CSARTIRDRVQETQYF TRBJ2-5 TRBD1 many TRBV20-1
TGCGCCAGCAGCCGCGGACAGGTCTATGGCTACACCTTC CASSRGQVYGYTF TRBJ1-2 TRBD1 many TRBV5-1
TGTGCCAGCAGCCCCGGGACTGGACGTGGAGAGACCCAGTACTTC CASSPGTGRGETQYF TRBJ2-5 NA many TRBV5-6
TGCAGCGGTATAACAGGGACGAACACTGAAGCTTTCTTT CSGITGTNTEAFF TRBJ1-1 NA many TRBV29-1
TGTGCCAGCAGTTTTTCGGTACGGGGTGAGCAGTACTTC CASSFSVRGEQYF TRBJ2-7 NA many TRBV28
TGCAGTGCTAGAGACAGAACGGACACTGAAGCTTTCTTT CSARDRTDTEAFF TRBJ1-1 NA NA TRBV20-1
TGTGCCAGCAGCTCCCAGGCGGGGGCCCCCCTCTTC CASSSQAGAPLF TRBJ2-1 NA many TRBV11-3
TGTGCCAGCAGCGCCGGACAGGGAGTGGAGCCCCAGCATTTT CASSAGQGVEPQHF TRBJ1-5 TRBD1 many TRBV9
TGTGCCAGCAGTTTTAAGCAGTCTGGTACTGAAGCTTTCTTT CASSFKQSGTEAFF TRBJ1-1 NA many TRBV12-3/TRBV12-4
TGTGCCAGTCGACTAGCGGGGGGGCGAGAGACCCAGTACTTC CASRLAGGRETQYF TRBJ2-5 TRBD2 many TRBV12-3/TRBV12-4
TGTGCCAGCAGCCAAGAGCCGACGCCCGGACAGGGTGCCGAAAAACTGTTTTTT CASSQEPTPGQGAEKLFF TRBJ1-4 TRBD1 many TRBV4-2
TGTGCCAGCAGCAACAGGGTGAGGGGGGCCAACGTCCTGACTTTC CASSNRVRGANVLTF TRBJ2-6 NA many TRBV9
TGTGCCAGCAGCCCAAGGCCCGGGGTTCTCTATGGCTACACCTTC CASSPRPGVLYGYTF TRBJ1-2 NA many TRBV6-5
TGTGCCAGCAGCTCCCGAAGAACCACGCCTTGGGTAGGTGCCGAGCAGTACTTC CASSSRRTTPWVGAEQYF TRBJ2-7 NA many TRBV5-6
TGTGCCACCAGCAGAGATGGGCGGGGGGGGCAAGAGACCCAGTACTTC CATSRDGRGGQETQYF TRBJ2-5 TRBD2 many TRBV15
TGCAGCGTTGGAGAGGGGACCTCTGGAAACACCATATATTTT CSVGEGTSGNTIYF TRBJ1-3 NA many TRBV29-1
TGCGCCAGCAGCTTGGGTCTCGGGAGGAACTATGGCTACACCTTC CASSLGLGRNYGYTF TRBJ1-2 NA many TRBV5-1
TGTGCCAGCACTGGGGGGGGGCTGTTCACTGAAGCTTTCTTT CASTGGGLFTEAFF TRBJ1-1 NA many TRBV25-1
TGTGCCACCAGCAGAGGATTCGCGGACTTACCCGGACTGGGTGAGCTTTTTAAAATGGGTGAGCAGTTCTTC CATSRGFADLPGLGELFKMGEQFF TRBJ2-1 NA many TRBV15
TGCAGTGCTGGCGGGGTAAACAATCAGCCCCAGCATTTT CSAGGVNNQPQHF TRBJ1-5 NA many TRBV20-1
TGCGCCAGCAGCTTGGCCTACCAGATCCTCTACAATGAGCAGTTCTTC CASSLAYQILYNEQFF TRBJ2-1 NA many TRBV5-1
TGTGCCAGCAGTTTATTCGTGACAGGTGGCACCGGGGAGCTGTTTTTT CASSLFVTGGTGELFF TRBJ2-2 NA many TRBV12-3/TRBV12-4
TGCGCCAGCAGCCAAGGGGGAGGCTCATACGAGCAGTACTTC CASSQGGGSYEQYF TRBJ2-7 NA many TRBV4-1
TGCGCCAGCAGCAAGGACTACCAAGAGACCCAGTACTTC CASSKDYQETQYF TRBJ2-5 NA many TRBV5-1
TGTGCCAGCAGTTTGCAGGGGTGGTACAATGAGCAGTTCTTC CASSLQGWYNEQFF TRBJ2-1 NA many TRBV12-3/TRBV12-4
TGTGCCATCAGTGACGGGCAGGCCAATCAGCCCCAGCATTTT CAISDGQANQPQHF TRBJ1-5 NA many TRBV10-3
TGCGCCAGCAGCTCGGGCCAACACAACACTGAAGCTTTCTTT CASSSGQHNTEAFF TRBJ1-1 NA few TRBV5-1
TGTGCCAGCAGTTTCGGGGGTTTCACCACAGATACGCAGTATTTT CASSFGGFTTDTQYF TRBJ2-3 NA many TRBV28
TGTGCCAGCAGCAAAGTTCTCCTAGCGGGGTGTTTCGGTGAGCAGTTCTTC CASSKVLLAGCFGEQFF TRBJ2-1 NA many TRBV21-1
TGTGCCAGCAGTTATAGGACTAGCGGGATAGGGGAGACCCAGTACTTC CASSYRTSGIGETQYF TRBJ2-5 TRBD2 many TRBV12-3/TRBV12-4
TGTGCCAGCAGCCATGCTCGGGGGAGCAGGGTGAACACCGGGGAGCTGTTTTTT CASSHARGSRVNTGELFF TRBJ2-2 NA many TRBV7-2
TGTGCCAGCAGCCCGACACAGATTTCAGAGACCCAGTACTTC CASSPTQISETQYF TRBJ2-5 NA many TRBV7-6
TGTGCCATCACCGGACAGATGAATTCAACCCTCAACTTT CAITGQMNSTLNF TRBJ1-6 NA NA TRBV10-3
TGTGCCACCAGCAGAGATGCCAACACCGGGGAGCTGTTTTTT CATSRDANTGELFF TRBJ2-2 NA many TRBV15
TGTGCCACCAGCACGCTAGCGGGGGTGAACACCGGGGAGCTGTTTTTT CATSTLAGVNTGELFF TRBJ2-2 TRBD2 many TRBV15
TGTGCCAGCAGTCAAGTCGGCACGCACACCTTC CASSQVGTHTF TRBJ1-2 NA many TRBV12-3/TRBV12-4
TGTGCCAGCAGTCAGGGACAGAACACTGAAGCTTTCTTT CASSQGQNTEAFF TRBJ1-1 NA many TRBV28
TGTGCCAGCAGTGCCACCAGCTCCTACAATGAGCAGTTCTTC CASSATSSYNEQFF TRBJ2-1 NA NA TRBV12-3/TRBV12-4
TGCGCCAGCAGGATAACGGGACAGGACACTGAAGCTTTCTTT CASRITGQDTEAFF TRBJ1-1 TRBD1 many TRBV5-1
TGTGCCAGCAGTGACTACCTGACAGGGAACACTGAAGCTTTCTTT CASSDYLTGNTEAFF TRBJ1-1 NA many TRBV6-5
TGTGCCAGCAACGGCAGGCAGGATAACTATGGCTACACCTTC CASNGRQDNYGYTF TRBJ1-2 NA many TRBV6-1
TGTGCCAGCAGCGTGGACGGGAACACTGAAGCTTTCTTT CASSVDGNTEAFF TRBJ1-1 NA many TRBV9
TGCGCCAGCAGAACAGGGACTCTGCAAGAGACCCAGTACTTC CASRTGTLQETQYF TRBJ2-5 NA many TRBV5-1
TGTGCCAGCAGTTTAACTAGCGGGGCACAGGAGACCCAGTACTTC CASSLTSGAQETQYF TRBJ2-5 TRBD2 many TRBV12-3/TRBV12-4
TGTGCCAGCAGCAGGGGGGTGGACGAGCAGTACTTC CASSRGVDEQYF TRBJ2-7 NA NA TRBV3-1
TGCAGTGCTAGTCGGAACACCGGGGAGCTGTTTTTT CSASRNTGELFF TRBJ2-2 NA many TRBV20-1
TGTGCCAGCAGTTTCGGTGGACCGGAGACCCAGTACTTC CASSFGGPETQYF TRBJ2-5 NA many TRBV12-3/TRBV12-4
TGTGCCAGCAGCTTACAGGGGTCGAACACTGAAGCTTTCTTT CASSLQGSNTEAFF TRBJ1-1 NA many TRBV13
TGTGCCAGCACCAAGGGTTGGGGGTCGGACGAGCAGTACTTC CASTKGWGSDEQYF TRBJ2-7 NA many TRBV7-2
TGTGCCAGCAGTCACGGGACGCTCAATCAGCCCCAGCATTTT CASSHGTLNQPQHF TRBJ1-5 NA many TRBV12-3/TRBV12-4